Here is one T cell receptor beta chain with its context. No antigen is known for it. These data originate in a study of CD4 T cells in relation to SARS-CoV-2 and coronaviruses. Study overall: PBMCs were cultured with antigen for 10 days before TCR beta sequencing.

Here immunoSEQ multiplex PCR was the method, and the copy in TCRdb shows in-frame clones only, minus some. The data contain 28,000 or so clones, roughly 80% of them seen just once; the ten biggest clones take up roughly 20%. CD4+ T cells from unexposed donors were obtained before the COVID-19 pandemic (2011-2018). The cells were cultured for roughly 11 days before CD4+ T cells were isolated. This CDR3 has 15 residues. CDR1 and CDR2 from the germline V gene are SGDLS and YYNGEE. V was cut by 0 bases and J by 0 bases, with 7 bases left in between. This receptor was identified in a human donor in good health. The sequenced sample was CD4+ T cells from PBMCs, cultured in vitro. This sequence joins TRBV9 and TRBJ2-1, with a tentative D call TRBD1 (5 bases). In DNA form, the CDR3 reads TGTGCCAGCAGCGTAGAGACAGCCTCCTACAATGAGCAGTTCTTC. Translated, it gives CASSVETASYNEQFF.